This T cell receptor beta chain was captured by sequencing in a study of T cell clones after liver transplantation. The wider study: Post-transplant blood was tracked for graft-donor-reactive T cell clones identified in a pre-transplant mixed lymphocyte reaction. Draws occurred before transplant, before withdrawal, and after complete or failed withdrawal.

Data came from immunoSEQ multiplex PCR; TCRdb stores just in-frame clones and leaves some out. The sample contains 45,000 or so clones, just over 85% of which appear only once. This CDR3 has 13 residues. The germline V gene encodes CDR1 MNHNS and CDR2 SASEGT. Germline trimming cut 6 bases from V and 5 bases from J; bases unmatched to any gene: 4. Sequences were derived from CD4+ T cells from blood, sampled 24 months after liver transplant. The source is a human patient who received a liver transplant. Some T cells may be graft donor cells. The gene calls are TRBV6-1 and TRBJ1-2, with TRBD1 identical over 9 bases. The DNA of the CDR3 is TGTGCCAGCAGGGACAGGGGAGGGTATGGCTACACCTTC. Its translation: CASRDRGGYGYTF.